This T cell receptor (beta chain) was sequenced for a study of post-analysis software for immune sequencing data. Study findings and constraints: Relative to controls, patients had about 5 TRBV segments at higher frequency, with TRBV5-6, TRBV5-1 and TRBV20-1 among these.

The sample holds one count of this clonotype. The antigen is undetermined. Unique molecular identifiers featured in each of the TCR beta cDNA libraries. Once roughly 1 to 11 million T cells were used, about half a million cDNA molecules resulted. Via MiXCR, TCRdb re-called the PCR reads, giving one row per CDR3 protein. The sample yields hundreds of thousands of distinct CDR3 sequences, approximately 46% seen once. Trimming took 6 bases from V and 8 from J, leaving 8 bases between them. Germline V gene data show CDR1 as SGDLS and CDR2 as YYNGEE. The CDR3 sequence is 10 residues long. The origin of this receptor is a girl aged 10 to 17 with multiple sclerosis. The gene calls are TRBV9 and TRBJ1-2, with D perhaps TRBD1 (5 bases). Sequenced: blood. The CDR3 is CASKGEGYTF. The CDR3 DNA reads as TGTGCCAGCAAAGGGGAGGGCTACACCTTC.